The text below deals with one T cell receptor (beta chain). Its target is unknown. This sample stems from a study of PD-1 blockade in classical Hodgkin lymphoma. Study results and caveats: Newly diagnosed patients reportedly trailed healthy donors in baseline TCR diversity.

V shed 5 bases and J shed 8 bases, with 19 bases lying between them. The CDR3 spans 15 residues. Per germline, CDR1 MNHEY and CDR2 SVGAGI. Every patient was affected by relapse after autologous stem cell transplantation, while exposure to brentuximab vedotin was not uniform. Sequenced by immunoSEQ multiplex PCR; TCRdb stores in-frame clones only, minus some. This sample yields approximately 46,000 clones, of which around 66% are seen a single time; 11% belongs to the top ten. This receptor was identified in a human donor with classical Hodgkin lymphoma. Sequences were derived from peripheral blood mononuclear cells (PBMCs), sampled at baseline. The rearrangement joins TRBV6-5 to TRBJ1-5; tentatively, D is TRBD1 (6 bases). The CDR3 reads CASSSEGGAREPQHF. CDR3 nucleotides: TGTGCCAGCAGTAGTGAAGGGGGGGCTAGGGAGCCCCAGCATTTT.